This T cell receptor (beta chain) was captured in a study of identical twins. Study outcomes and limitations: Less excess twin sharing appeared in beta out-of-frame sequences. The abundant beta clonotypes from cord blood had fewer insertions, and memory repertoires had none of this.

Addition of a universal primer site occurred through template switching, and cDNA carried unique molecular identifiers. MiXCR, run by TCRdb on the 5' RACE reads, gives a single entry per CDR3 protein. The table lists about 480,000 distinct CDR3 sequences, 13% to 15% of them singletons. This CDR3 has 13 amino acids. V shed 7 bases and J shed 4 bases, with 14 bases lying between them. Germline CDR1 reads SQVTM; CDR2 reads ANQGSEA. Note on this clonotype: What it binds is not known.

These records were also assigned to another study, of yellow fever vaccine responses in identical twins.

The TCR comes from a woman in her late teens or twenties in good health. The genes are TRBV29-1 and TRBJ2-1; D is possibly TRBD1 or TRBD2 (6 bases each). Input material: CD4+ T cells sorted from blood. CDR3 DNA sequence: TGCAGCGCTGCGGGGACACGTTACAATGAGCAGTTCTTC. Encoded protein: CSAAGTRYNEQFF.